This T cell receptor (beta chain) originates from a study of control samples from healthy donors and cancer patients. The CDR3 extends over 14 amino acids. The ends were cut back, 2 bases at V and 7 bases at J, with 14 bases in the middle. Germline CDR1 reads KGHSH; CDR2 reads LQKENI. Data came from immunoSEQ multiplex PCR; TCRdb stores just in-frame clones and leaves some out. The top ten hold approximately 5.5% of the sample, which has about 150,000 clones, over 85% seen once. This receptor was identified in a man aged 40-49 years in good health. Sequencing used blood. V is TRBV18 and J is TRBJ1-2, with a tentative D call TRBD1 (5 bases). CDR3 sequence: CASSPFEGSVGYTF. The DNA of the CDR3 is TGTGCCAGCTCACCATTTGAGGGGTCCGTTGGCTACACCTTC. Supplemented by reference TRBV18 and TRBJ1-2, the full variable domain reads NAGVMQNPRHLVRRRGQEARLRCSPMKGHSHVYWYRQLPEEGLKFMVYLQKENIIDESGMPKERFSAEFPKEGPSILRIQQVVRGDSAAYFCASSPFEGSVGYTFGSGTRLTVV.